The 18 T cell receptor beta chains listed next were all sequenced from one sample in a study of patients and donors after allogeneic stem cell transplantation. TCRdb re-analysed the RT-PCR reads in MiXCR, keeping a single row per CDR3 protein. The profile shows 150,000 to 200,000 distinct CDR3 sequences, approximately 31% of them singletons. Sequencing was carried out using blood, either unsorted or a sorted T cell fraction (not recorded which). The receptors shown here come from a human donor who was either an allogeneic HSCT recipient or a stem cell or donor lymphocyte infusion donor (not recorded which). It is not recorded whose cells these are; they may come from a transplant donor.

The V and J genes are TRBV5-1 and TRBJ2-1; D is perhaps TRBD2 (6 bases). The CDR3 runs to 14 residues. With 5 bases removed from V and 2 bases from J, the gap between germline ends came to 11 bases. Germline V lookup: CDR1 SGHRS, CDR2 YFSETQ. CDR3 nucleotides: TGCGCCAGCAGGCAGGAGGGTCCCTACAATGAGCAGTTCTTC. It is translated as CASRQEGPYNEQFF. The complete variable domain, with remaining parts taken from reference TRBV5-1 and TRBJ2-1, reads KAGVTQTPRYLIKTRGQQVTLSCSPISGHRSVSWYQQTPGQGLQFLFEYFSETQRNKGNFPGRFSGRQFSNSRSEMNVSTLELGDSALYLCASRQEGPYNEQFFGPGTRLTVL.

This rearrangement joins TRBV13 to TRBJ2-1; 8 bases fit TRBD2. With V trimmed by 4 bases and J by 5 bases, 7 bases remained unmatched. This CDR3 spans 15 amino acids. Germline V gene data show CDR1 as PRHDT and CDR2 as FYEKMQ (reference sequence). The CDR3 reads CASSSSGRQNNEQFF. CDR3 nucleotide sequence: TGTGCCAGCAGCTCGAGCGGGAGACAAAACAATGAGCAGTTCTTC.

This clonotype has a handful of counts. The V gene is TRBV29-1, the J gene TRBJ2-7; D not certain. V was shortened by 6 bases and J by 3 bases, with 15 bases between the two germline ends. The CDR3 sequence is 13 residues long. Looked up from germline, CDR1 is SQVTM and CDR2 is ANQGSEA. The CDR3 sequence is CSVALRGLYEQYF. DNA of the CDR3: TGCAGCGTGGCATTACGCGGCCTCTACGAGCAGTACTTC.

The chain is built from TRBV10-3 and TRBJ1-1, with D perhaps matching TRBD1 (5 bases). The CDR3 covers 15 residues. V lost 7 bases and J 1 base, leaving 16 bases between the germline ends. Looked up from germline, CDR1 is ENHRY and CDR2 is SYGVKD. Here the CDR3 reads CAIKVFRGRNTEAFF. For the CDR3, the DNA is TGTGCCATCAAAGTTTTTCGGGGCAGGAACACTGAAGCTTTCTTT.

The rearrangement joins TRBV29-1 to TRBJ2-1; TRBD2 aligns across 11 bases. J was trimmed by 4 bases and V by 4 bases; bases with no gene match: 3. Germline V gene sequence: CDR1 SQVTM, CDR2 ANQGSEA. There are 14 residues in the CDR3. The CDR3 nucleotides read TGCAGCGTTGGCGGGACTAGCGGTTACAATGAGCAGTTCTTC. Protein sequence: CSVGGTSGYNEQFF.

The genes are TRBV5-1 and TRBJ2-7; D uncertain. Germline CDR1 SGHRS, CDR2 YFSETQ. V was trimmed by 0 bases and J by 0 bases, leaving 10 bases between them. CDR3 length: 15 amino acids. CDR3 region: CASSLVAQSSYEQYF. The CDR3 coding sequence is TGCGCCAGCAGCTTGGTCGCCCAGAGCTCCTACGAGCAGTACTTC.

The CDR3 spells CASSTYRGKETQYF. CDR3 DNA sequence: TGTGCCAGCAGTACATACAGGGGGAAAGAGACCCAGTACTTC. The V call is TRBV27, the J call TRBJ2-5; 8 bases map to TRBD1. The CDR3 length is 14 residues. J lost 3 bases, V lost 5 bases, and 5 bases had no gene match. In germline, CDR1 is MNHEY, CDR2 SMNVEV (reference sequence).

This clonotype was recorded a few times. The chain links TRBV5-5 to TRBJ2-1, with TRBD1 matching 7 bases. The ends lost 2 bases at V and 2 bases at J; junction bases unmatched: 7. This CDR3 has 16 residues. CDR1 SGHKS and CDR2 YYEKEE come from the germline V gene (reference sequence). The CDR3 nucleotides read TGTGCCAGCAGCTTTCCCGGACAGGAGCCCTACAATGAGCAGTTCTTC. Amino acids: CASSFPGQEPYNEQFF.

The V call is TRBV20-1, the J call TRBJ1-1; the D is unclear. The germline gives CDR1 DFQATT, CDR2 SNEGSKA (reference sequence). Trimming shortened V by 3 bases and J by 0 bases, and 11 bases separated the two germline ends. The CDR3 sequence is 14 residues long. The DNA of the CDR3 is TGCAGTGCTAGTAAGCAGCCCATGAACACTGAAGCTTTCTTT. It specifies CSASKQPMNTEAFF.

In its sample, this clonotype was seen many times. CDR3 in DNA: TGTGCCAGCAGCCCGGGACAGGGGTACACTGAAGCTTTCTTT. It yields the protein CASSPGQGYTEAFF. The gene calls are TRBV7-9 and TRBJ1-1; 10 bases fit TRBD1. Germline CDR1 is SEHNR and CDR2 is FQNEAQ (reference sequence). The CDR3 spans 14 residues. Unmatched junction bases numbered 3, after V lost 5 bases and J lost 3 bases.

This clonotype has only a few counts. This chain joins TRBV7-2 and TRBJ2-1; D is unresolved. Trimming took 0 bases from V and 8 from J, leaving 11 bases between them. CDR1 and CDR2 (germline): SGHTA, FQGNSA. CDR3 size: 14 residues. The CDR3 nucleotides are TGTGCCAGCAGCTTAGCGCCTGCGAGTCATGAGCAGTTCTTC. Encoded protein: CASSLAPASHEQFF.

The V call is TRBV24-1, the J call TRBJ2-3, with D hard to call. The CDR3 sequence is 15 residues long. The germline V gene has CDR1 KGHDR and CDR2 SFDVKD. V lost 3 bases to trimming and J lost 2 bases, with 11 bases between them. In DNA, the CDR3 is TGTGCCACCAGTGATGCGGATAGCTTCACAGATACGCAGTATTTT. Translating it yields CATSDADSFTDTQYF.

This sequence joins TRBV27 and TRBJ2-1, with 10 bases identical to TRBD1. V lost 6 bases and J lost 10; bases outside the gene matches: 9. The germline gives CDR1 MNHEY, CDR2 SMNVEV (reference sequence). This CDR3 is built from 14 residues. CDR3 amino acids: CASRWTGGLREQFF. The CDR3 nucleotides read TGTGCCAGCAGGTGGACAGGGGGACTAAGGGAGCAGTTCTTC.

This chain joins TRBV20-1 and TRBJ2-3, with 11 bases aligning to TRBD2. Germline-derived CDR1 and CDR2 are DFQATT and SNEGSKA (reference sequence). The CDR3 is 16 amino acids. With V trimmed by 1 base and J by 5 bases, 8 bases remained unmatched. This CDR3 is CSARGGASGRQDTQYF. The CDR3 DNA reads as TGCAGTGCTAGAGGGGGAGCTAGCGGGAGGCAAGATACGCAGTATTTT.

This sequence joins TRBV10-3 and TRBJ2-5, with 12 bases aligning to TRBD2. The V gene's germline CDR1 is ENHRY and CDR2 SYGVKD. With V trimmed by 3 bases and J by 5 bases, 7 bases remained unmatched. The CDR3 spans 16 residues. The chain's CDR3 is CAISDLAGGRLETQYF. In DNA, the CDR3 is TGTGCCATCAGTGATCTAGCGGGAGGGCGCCTTGAGACCCAGTACTTC.

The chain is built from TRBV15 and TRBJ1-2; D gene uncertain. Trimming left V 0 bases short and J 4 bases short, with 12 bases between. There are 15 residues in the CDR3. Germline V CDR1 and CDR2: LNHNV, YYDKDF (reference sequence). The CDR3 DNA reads TGTGCCACCAGCAGAGACGGTGGCAGCCGCTATGGCTACACCTTC. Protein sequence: CATSRDGGSRYGYTF. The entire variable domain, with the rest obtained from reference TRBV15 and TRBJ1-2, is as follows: DAMVIQNPRYQVTQFGKPVTLSCSQTLNHNVMYWYQQKSSQAPKLLFHYYDKDFNNEADTPDNFQSRRPNTSFCFLDIRSPGLGDTAMYLCATSRDGGSRYGYTFGSGTRLTVV.

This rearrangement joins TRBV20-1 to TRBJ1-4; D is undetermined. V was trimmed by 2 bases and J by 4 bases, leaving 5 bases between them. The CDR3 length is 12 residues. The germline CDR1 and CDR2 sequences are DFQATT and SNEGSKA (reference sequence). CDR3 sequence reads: CSARQDNEKLFF. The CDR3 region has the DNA TGCAGTGCTAGACAGGATAATGAAAAACTGTTTTTT.

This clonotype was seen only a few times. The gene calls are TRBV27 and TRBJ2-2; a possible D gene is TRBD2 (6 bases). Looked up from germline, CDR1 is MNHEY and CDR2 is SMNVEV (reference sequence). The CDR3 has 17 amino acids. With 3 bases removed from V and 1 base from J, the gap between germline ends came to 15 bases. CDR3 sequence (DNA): TGTGCCAGCAGTTTTCCAACCGGGACTCTGAACACCGGGGAGCTGTTTTTT. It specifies CASSFPTGTLNTGELFF.